This entry lists 15 T cell receptor beta chains sequenced from one sample in a study of T cells in Graves' hyperthyroidism and ophthalmopathy. Amplified TCR beta CDR3 regions came from RNA transcripts. The study used the HTBI primer set for a first-round RT-PCR of the TCR CDR3. TCRdb used MiXCR to reprocess the multiplex PCR reads, holding one entry per CDR3 protein. The sample has roughly 700,000 distinct CDR3 sequences, roughly a sixth seen once. Sequenced sample: blood. The receptor set was obtained from a man in his fifties or sixties with Graves' hyperthyroidism.

This clonotype was found many times. This chain joins TRBV5-1 and TRBJ2-7; 7 bases are shared with TRBD1. The CDR3 is made up of 15 amino acids. The germline V gene encodes CDR1 SGHRS and CDR2 YFSETQ. V was pared by 0 bases and J by 2 bases, with 5 bases of the junction left unmatched. The DNA of the CDR3 is TGCGCCAGCAGCTTGGGTGACAGGGTCACCTACGAGCAGTACTTC. This sequence encodes CASSLGDRVTYEQYF.

Note on this clonotype: A junction boundary mismatches the germline segment, possibly from a read error. J is TRBJ2-3 and V is TRBV13; 8 bases are shared with TRBD2. The CDR3 has 16 amino acids. Germline V gene data show CDR1 as PRHDT and CDR2 as FYEKMQ (reference sequence). The CDR3 is CGSRKLGTRDTDTQYF. The DNA for the CDR3 is TGTGGCAGCAGGAAGCTAGGGACTAGAGACACAGATACGCAGTATTTT.

For this clonotype: Compared with germline, one end of the junction differs, possibly owing to a read error. V usage is TRBV2 and J usage is TRBJ1-5, with 9 bases fitting TRBD1. This CDR3 contains 14 residues. Germline assignment: CDR1 SNHLY and CDR2 FYNNEI. CDR3 region: CDSRGQGELQPQHF. The CDR3 coding sequence is TGTGACAGCAGGGGACAGGGAGAACTTCAGCCGCAGCATTTT.

This clonotype was picked up a small number of times. The J gene is TRBJ1-2, the V gene TRBV6-1; 8 nucleotides align to TRBD1. The CDR3 covers 15 residues. V lost 3 bases to trimming and J lost 4 bases; unmatched junction nucleotides: 7. The germline V gene has CDR1 MNHNS and CDR2 SASEGT. CDR3 loop: CASSDPGQGSYGYTF. CDR3 bases: TGTGCCAGCAGTGACCCCGGACAGGGATCCTATGGCTACACCTTC.

This clonotype was detected many times. This chain joins TRBV28 and TRBJ2-5; D might be TRBD2 (5 bases). Trimming removed 3 bases from V and 3 bases from J, with 11 bases in between. CDR3 length: 14 amino acids. The germline V gene has CDR1 MDHEN and CDR2 SYDVKM. This CDR3 is CASSFERDKETQYF. CDR3 bases: TGTGCCAGCAGTTTTGAACGGGATAAAGAGACCCAGTACTTC. Using reference TRBV28 and TRBJ2-5 for the parts outside the CDR3, the full variable domain is DVKVTQSSRYLVKRTGEKVFLECVQDMDHENMFWYRQDPGLGLRLIYFSYDVKMKEKGDIPEGYSVSREKKERFSLILESASTNQTSMYLCASSFERDKETQYFGPGTRLLVL.

This clonotype was seen more than once but under ten times. V gene TRBV7-9 combines with J gene TRBJ1-4; D gene ambiguous. Looked up from germline, CDR1 is SEHNR and CDR2 is FQNEAQ (reference sequence). There are 15 residues in the CDR3. The V end was cut by 5 bases, the J end by 6 bases, with 16 bases between. The CDR3 DNA reads as TGTGCCAGCAGCACCTGGGAGCAGGTCGATGAAAAACTGTTTTTT. Its protein is CASSTWEQVDEKLFF.

This clonotype was picked up many times. The rearrangement uses TRBV30 and TRBJ2-7; TRBD2 matches 7 bases. Looked up from germline, CDR1 is GTSNPN and CDR2 is SVGIG (reference sequence). Trimming took 2 bases from V and 0 from J; bases not matched to a gene: 4. This CDR3 is 14 amino acids long. CDR3: CAWSTGGSSYEQYF. The CDR3 DNA reads as TGTGCCTGGAGTACGGGCGGGAGCTCCTACGAGCAGTACTTC.

The chain employs TRBV30 and TRBJ1-2; D is uncertain. The CDR3 totals 15 residues. V was trimmed by 1 base and J by 4 bases, leaving 16 bases between them. CDR1 is GTSNPN, CDR2 SVGIG, per germline (reference sequence). In nucleotides, the CDR3 is TGTGCCTGGAGTGAGGGAATTGGAAAGTTCTATGGCTACACCTTC. Its translation is CAWSEGIGKFYGYTF.

This clonotype showed up many times. CDR3 DNA sequence: TGTGCCAGCAGTTTTTCGAGATCCGAGCAGTACTTC. Protein: CASSFSRSEQYF. The V call is TRBV28, the J call TRBJ2-7, with unresolved D. Trimming removed 3 bases from V and 6 bases from J, with 9 bases in between. The germline V gene has CDR1 MDHEN and CDR2 SYDVKM. The CDR3 runs 12 residues.

This clonotype was detected a few times. The J gene is TRBJ1-2, the V gene TRBV28; 8 bases are a match to TRBD1. From germline, CDR1 is MDHEN and CDR2 SYDVKM. This CDR3 has 15 amino acids. V lost 2 bases and J lost 0; bases outside the gene matches: 2. CDR3 protein: CASSLVDRANYGYTF. Here the CDR3 DNA reads TGTGCCAGCAGTTTAGTGGACAGGGCTAACTATGGCTACACCTTC.

This clonotype was observed many times. V and J are TRBV28 and TRBJ2-5, with 12 bases matching TRBD2. Unmatched junction bases numbered 8, after V lost 1 base and J lost 8 bases. This CDR3 has 16 amino acids. Germline V CDR1 and CDR2: MDHEN, SYDVKM. The CDR3 is CASSLSTSGGYITQYF. The CDR3 DNA reads TGTGCCAGCAGTTTATCGACTAGCGGGGGATATATCACCCAGTACTTC.

The chain employs TRBV20-1 and TRBJ2-3; D is uncertain. The CDR3 has 10 amino acids. Trimming pared 4 bases from V and 3 bases from J, leaving 2 bases between. In germline, CDR1 is DFQATT, CDR2 SNEGSKA (reference sequence). CDR3 protein: CSAITDTQYF. CDR3 DNA: TGCAGTGCTATAACAGATACGCAGTATTTT.

This clonotype was detected many times. The V gene is TRBV11-2, the J gene TRBJ1-1; D remains unclear. The germline V gene encodes CDR1 SGHAT and CDR2 FQNNGV. The V and J ends lost 3 bases and 1 base respectively, with 12 bases between them. The CDR3 consists of 15 residues. The DNA of the CDR3 is TGTGCCAGCAGCTTTCGGGGAAAGGGGAACACTGAAGCTTTCTTT. Amino acids: CASSFRGKGNTEAFF. Full variable domain (remainder filled in from reference TRBV11-2 and TRBJ1-1): EAGVAQSPRYKIIEKRQSVAFWCNPISGHATLYWYQQILGQGPKLLIQFQNNGVVDDSQLPKDRFSAERLKGVDSTLKIQPAKLEDSAVYLCASSFRGKGNTEAFFGQGTRLTVV.

This clonotype was seen many times. The gene calls are TRBV30 and TRBJ1-4; D call uncertain. The CDR3 is 13 amino acids. Trimming left V 6 bases short and J 5 bases short, with 13 bases between. Looked up from germline, CDR1 is GTSNPN and CDR2 is SVGIG (reference sequence). The CDR3 is CACRWTANEKLFF. Written as DNA, the CDR3 is TGTGCCTGTCGTTGGACGGCGAATGAAAAACTGTTTTTT.

A few counts support this clonotype. V gene TRBV7-3 combines with J gene TRBJ2-6; 10 positions match TRBD1. The V gene's germline CDR1 is SGHTA and CDR2 FQGTGA. This CDR3 has 18 amino acids. After removal of 3 bases from V and 0 bases from J, the junction contained 5 bases not matched to a gene. In nucleotides, the CDR3 is TGTGCCAGCAGCTTTTGGGGACAGGGGAGCTCTGGGGCCAACGTCCTGACTTTC. It encodes CASSFWGQGSSGANVLTF.